The T cell receptor beta chain under discussion was sequenced for a study of monozygotic twins with cystic fibrosis. Profiling relied on immunoSEQ multiplex PCR, and the TCRdb table lists in-frame clones only, not all of them. The data show roughly 9,400 clones, 98% to 99% seen once. In its sample, this clone was seen once. Antigen specificity is unknown. Overall study findings and caveats: The repertoire was suggested to be naive-dominated, clonality median about 0.0094. Co-twins had the most similar V usage for 13 of 16 pairs, J for 8.

Germline V gene data show CDR1 as SEHNR and CDR2 as FQNEAQ (reference sequence). Trimming took off 5 bases at V and 5 bases at J, with 15 bases between the two ends. This CDR3 contains 14 residues. Sequencing was performed on blood. The TCR was taken from a girl aged 2-10 years with cystic fibrosis. J is TRBJ1-1 and V is TRBV7-9, with D maybe TRBD1 (6 bases). The CDR3 loop reads CASSPETGSTEAFF. CDR3 in DNA: TGTGCCAGCAGCCCCGAGACAGGTTCGACTGAAGCTTTCTTT.